This T cell receptor beta chain was sequenced in a study of identical twins. All donors were healthy, and all were Caucasian. Study-wide results and caveats: High-abundance cord blood beta clonotypes had fewer insertions; memory repertoires showed none.

Per germline, CDR1 MNHNY and CDR2 SVGAGI (reference sequence). J gave up 1 base and V 2 bases, and 10 bases lay outside the gene matches. The CDR3 covers 18 residues. In regard to this clonotype: What it binds is unknown.

With template switching, a universal primer site was added, and the cDNA carried unique molecular identifiers. TCRdb reprocessed the 5' RACE reads with MiXCR, giving one entry per CDR3 protein. Of 300,000 to 400,000 distinct CDR3 sequences in the sample, approximately 9.1% were seen once. The genes are TRBV6-6 and TRBJ1-5, with 8 bases lining up with TRBD1. Sequencing used naive T cells sorted from blood. This TCR came from a woman aged 50 to 65 in good health. CDR3 loop: CASSYPSQGAWSNQPQHF. DNA for the CDR3: TGTGCCAGCAGTTACCCCTCGCAGGGGGCGTGGAGCAATCAGCCCCAGCATTTT.